A few counts support the clone carrying this TCR beta chain. Its antigen remains unidentified. In the library, unique molecular identifiers were attached to individual cDNA molecules. As originally analysed: Sequenced samples showed a median of around 93,000 TCRs each, with counts running from approximately 21,000 to 630,000. MiXCR, run by TCRdb on the 5' RACE reads, gives a single entry per CDR3 protein. Clone size and V and J calls follow TCRdb, not the original study. The table has approximately 81,000 distinct CDR3 sequences, more than 7.5% seen once. Extraction yielded total RNA from whole blood (unfractionated). This record comes from a study of human T cells and chemical hapten exposure. Across the whole study: Variation in per-sample TCR yields came mainly from small pooled library volume differences. Whole-study results and caveats: Sensitizing with DPC caused no change in TCRs above 1 in 1000 frequency.

This CDR3 region has 16 residues. Trimming took off 4 bases at V and 0 bases at J, with 10 bases between the two ends. This clonotype was sampled from a male donor in good health. The chain carries TRBV12-3 or TRBV12-4 and TRBJ2-6; D gene unclear. The CDR3: CASSSVVSSGANVLTF. The CDR3 bases are TGTGCCAGCAGTTCGGTCGTAAGCTCTGGGGCCAACGTCCTGACTTTC.